This TCR beta chain emerged from a study of T cell responses to AZD1222 COVID-19 vaccine (dated by TCRdb to 2020 to 2023). About the investigation overall: A total of more than 230 trial participants underwent TCR sequencing, of whom around 210 had received two doses of AZD1222 and some 25 had received two doses of the MenACWY control vaccine. Enrollment into the trials was organized by age into subgroups of 18-55, 56-69 and 70-plus years, and those subgroups contained about 150, 27 and 61 TCR-sequenced participants, respectively. The study at large found these results: The 56-69-year group was small, and its depth increase did not reach significance, likely because of low power. Reportedly, close to half of the unique spike-specific TCRs recognized epitopes lying outside the regions that are mutated in the B.1.351 and B.1.1.7 variants. After two AZD1222 doses, both the breadth and the depth of spike-specific TCRs were significantly higher than at day 0 and than in MenACWY recipients. Participants were mostly white British and included more females than males, and it was suggested by the authors that clonal diversity may have been underestimated. Because no day 14 peak-response samples were available, repertoires were characterized only after the peak T cell response. Only six or seven AZD1222 recipients were SARS-CoV-2 seropositive at baseline, limiting conclusions about previously exposed vaccinees. Vaccine-associated CD4 TCRs spanned the whole spike protein, with dominant responses in regions 160-218 and 743-854.

The CDR3 regions of human TCRbeta chains were subjected to immunosequencing. Processing in the source paper ran as follows. Repertoire TCRs were matched against a reference library of SARS-CoV-2-specific TCRs generated with the MIRA antigen-specificity platform. Breadth meant the fraction of unique TCRs that were SARS-CoV-2-associated, whereas depth meant the fraction of total T cells that were SARS-CoV-2-associated. Using the MIRA data, every spike-specific TCR was mapped to the spike region that the TCR reacted to and assigned to either a CD4 or a CD8 class. Log10-transformed breadth and depth values were compared by one-way ANOVA with Sidak's multiple comparisons tests. TCRdb limited this immuneACCESS table to in-frame rearrangements with V and J called. A share of clones is missing; checked studies link under half to unresolved V genes, and the rest is unexplained. D and trimming come from the DNA, and the V and J calls and clone size come from that table. The sample data list about 84,000 clones, and approximately 85% of these were observed just once. The top ten constitute about 12% of the sample.

The CDR3 runs 13 residues from the cysteine to the phenylalanine. The entry retains the CDR3 DNA only, 39 bases that are in frame from base 1. V is shortened by 2 bases, J by 7 bases, and the region joining them spans 12 bases. The germline V gene (reference sequence) sets CDR1 to GTSNPN and CDR2 to SVGIG. Details on this clone: The antigen this receptor binds is unknown. No much larger clonotype is one base removed from it; base qualities were not supplied.

This specimen's time point label, interpreted: about 28 days (+/-7) after the second vaccine dose. AZD1222 recipients with second doses at about 4 weeks or about 12 weeks were pooled, because spike-specific TCR depth and breadth did not differ between schedules. The vaccinee samples were drawn from two UK trials, COV001 and COV002, one of which was a single-blind randomized controlled phase 2/3 trial testing AZD1222 (ChAdOx1 nCoV-19) in healthy adults. Trial participant PBMC samples were collected at day 0 and day 28 after the second dose for TCRbeta chain sequencing. The sequence was obtained from an adult who received the AZD1222 COVID-19 vaccine. Sequenced here: peripheral blood, sampled 28 days after the second AZD1222 dose. Recombination connected TRBV30 to TRBJ1-5; the D gene remains uncertain. This receptor has the CDR3 CAWSTRGGQPQHF. The DNA reads TGTGCCTGGAGTACCCGGGGTGGACAGCCCCAGCATTTT.